The rows below give T cell receptor beta chains drawn from one sample of a study of response to subunit inactivated influenza vaccine. TCRdb reprocessed the RT-PCR reads with MiXCR, giving one entry per CDR3 protein. The sample contains 500,000 or so distinct CDR3 sequences, over 9.5% of which appear only once. The specimen comprised PBMCs from blood, sampled roughly 47 days after vaccination. The source is a man in his fifties or sixties who received an inactivated influenza vaccine. CDR3s include the opening cysteine and the closing phenylalanine or tryptophan. Fields, in order: V gene, D gene, clone size, J gene, CDR3 protein, CDR3 DNA. The D gene is left open where the match is weak. Clone size is given for some rows only: seen once, a few or many times, or a class if the clone is expanded.

v_call: TRBV11-2
d_call: .
clone_size: .
j_call: TRBJ2-5
cdr3_aa: CASSPTRAGSETQYF
cdr3_nt: TGTGCCAGCAGCCCTACCCGAGCGGGTTCCGAGACCCAGTACTTC

v_call: TRBV20-1
d_call: .
clone_size: many
j_call: TRBJ2-3
cdr3_aa: CSAGVLGAGTDTQYF
cdr3_nt: TGCAGTGCTGGGGTATTGGGGGCCGGCACAGATACGCAGTATTTT

v_call: TRBV28
d_call: TRBD1
clone_size: few
j_call: TRBJ2-7
cdr3_aa: CASSSGQGPFYGSYEQYF
cdr3_nt: TGTGCCAGCAGTTCGGGACAGGGTCCCTTCTACGGCTCCTACGAGCAGTACTTC

v_call: TRBV5-6
d_call: .
clone_size: .
j_call: TRBJ2-5
cdr3_aa: CASSRTGRGAETQYF
cdr3_nt: TGTGCCAGCAGCAGGACGGGACGGGGAGCCGAGACCCAGTACTTC

v_call: TRBV7-2
d_call: .
clone_size: .
j_call: TRBJ1-4
cdr3_aa: CASSLVAGNEKLFF
cdr3_nt: TGTGCCAGCAGCTTAGTGGCAGGGAATGAAAAACTGTTTTTT

v_call: TRBV12-3/TRBV12-4
d_call: TRBD2
clone_size: many
j_call: TRBJ2-1
cdr3_aa: CASTKTGTSYNEQFF
cdr3_nt: TGTGCCAGCACAAAAACCGGGACTAGTTACAATGAGCAGTTCTTC

v_call: TRBV6-5
d_call: TRBD2
clone_size: few
j_call: TRBJ2-3
cdr3_aa: CASSYSTSGWGDTQYF
cdr3_nt: TGTGCCAGCAGTTATTCGACTAGCGGTTGGGGCGATACGCAGTATTTT

v_call: TRBV3-1
d_call: .
clone_size: .
j_call: TRBJ2-1
cdr3_aa: CASSQDKGEQFF
cdr3_nt: TGTGCCAGCAGCCAAGATAAGGGTGAGCAGTTCTTC

v_call: TRBV12-3/TRBV12-4
d_call: .
clone_size: .
j_call: TRBJ1-1
cdr3_aa: CASSFASMNTEAFF
cdr3_nt: TGTGCCAGCAGTTTTGCCAGCATGAACACTGAAGCTTTCTTT

v_call: TRBV7-6
d_call: TRBD2
clone_size: .
j_call: TRBJ2-7
cdr3_aa: CASTGTTAPYEQYF
cdr3_nt: TGTGCCAGCACCGGGACTACGGCCCCCTACGAGCAGTACTTC

v_call: TRBV20-1
d_call: .
clone_size: many
j_call: TRBJ2-2
cdr3_aa: CSARRGSATGELFF
cdr3_nt: TGCAGTGCTAGAAGGGGTAGTGCCACCGGGGAGCTGTTTTTT

v_call: TRBV5-5
d_call: .
clone_size: .
j_call: TRBJ1-4
cdr3_aa: CASSLDPHWSEKLFF
cdr3_nt: TGTGCCAGCAGCTTGGACCCCCATTGGTCTGAAAAACTGTTTTTT

v_call: TRBV25-1
d_call: .
clone_size: .
j_call: TRBJ2-1
cdr3_aa: CASSESTVTLGEQFF
cdr3_nt: TGTGCCAGCAGTGAATCAACAGTCACGTTGGGTGAGCAGTTCTTC

v_call: TRBV20-1
d_call: TRBD1
clone_size: few
j_call: TRBJ2-7
cdr3_aa: CSAFPPGQSYEQYF
cdr3_nt: TGCAGTGCATTCCCGCCGGGACAGAGCTACGAGCAGTACTTC

v_call: TRBV5-1
d_call: TRBD1
clone_size: .
j_call: TRBJ2-5
cdr3_aa: CASSPGQGDMETQYF
cdr3_nt: TGCGCCAGCAGCCCGGGACAGGGAGATATGGAGACCCAGTACTTC

v_call: TRBV20-1
d_call: .
clone_size: few
j_call: TRBJ1-4
cdr3_aa: CSALQTVLTTNEKLFF
cdr3_nt: TGCAGTGCTCTTCAGACAGTTTTGACAACTAATGAAAAACTGTTTTTT

v_call: TRBV4-1
d_call: TRBD2
clone_size: .
j_call: TRBJ2-1
cdr3_aa: CASSQESGGASLSRWENEQFF
cdr3_nt: TGCGCCAGCAGCCAAGAGAGCGGGGGGGCCTCTCTCAGCCGTTGGGAAAATGAGCAGTTCTTC

v_call: TRBV7-6
d_call: .
clone_size: .
j_call: TRBJ2-1
cdr3_aa: CASSLAPGPNEQQQFF
cdr3_nt: TGTGCCAGCAGCTTAGCCCCCGGACCAAACGAGCAGCAGCAGTTCTTC

v_call: TRBV30
d_call: .
clone_size: .
j_call: TRBJ2-6
cdr3_aa: CAWSIKANVLTF
cdr3_nt: TGTGCCTGGTCCATTAAGGCCAACGTCCTGACTTTC

v_call: TRBV7-6
d_call: .
clone_size: many
j_call: TRBJ2-1
cdr3_aa: CASSLPGLTYNEQFF
cdr3_nt: TGTGCCAGCAGCTTACCGGGACTCACCTACAATGAGCAGTTCTTC

v_call: TRBV4-3
d_call: .
clone_size: .
j_call: TRBJ1-3
cdr3_aa: CASSLDSSGNSIYF
cdr3_nt: TGCGCCAGCAGCTTGGACAGCTCTGGAAACTCCATATATTTT

v_call: TRBV24-1
d_call: TRBD2
clone_size: .
j_call: TRBJ2-5
cdr3_aa: CATSDGAGGKVETQYF
cdr3_nt: TGTGCCACCAGTGATGGGGCGGGGGGCAAGGTGGAGACCCAGTACTTC

v_call: TRBV6-1
d_call: TRBD2
clone_size: .
j_call: TRBJ2-2
cdr3_aa: CASRARLAASTGELFF
cdr3_nt: TGTGCCAGCAGAGCCCGACTAGCGGCCAGTACCGGGGAGCTGTTTTTT

v_call: TRBV7-8
d_call: TRBD2
clone_size: few
j_call: TRBJ2-1
cdr3_aa: CASSFGLAHNEQFF
cdr3_nt: TGTGCCAGCAGCTTCGGACTAGCGCACAATGAGCAGTTCTTC

v_call: TRBV20-1
d_call: TRBD2
clone_size: many
j_call: TRBJ2-1
cdr3_aa: CSARRTGGLSEQFF
cdr3_nt: TGCAGTGCTAGAAGGACGGGAGGACTCTCTGAGCAGTTCTTC

v_call: TRBV9
d_call: TRBD1
clone_size: .
j_call: TRBJ2-2
cdr3_aa: CASSVEGGADTGELFF
cdr3_nt: TGTGCCAGCAGCGTAGAAGGGGGCGCGGACACCGGGGAGCTGTTTTTT

v_call: TRBV20-1
d_call: TRBD2
clone_size: many
j_call: TRBJ2-1
cdr3_aa: CSAQGLAGYSEQFF
cdr3_nt: TGCAGTGCCCAAGGGCTAGCGGGATACAGCGAGCAGTTCTTC

v_call: TRBV20-1
d_call: .
clone_size: .
j_call: TRBJ2-5
cdr3_aa: CSARVLNQETQYF
cdr3_nt: TGCAGTGCTAGAGTGTTGAACCAAGAGACCCAGTACTTC

v_call: TRBV6-2/TRBV6-3
d_call: .
clone_size: few
j_call: TRBJ1-5
cdr3_aa: CASSNGKPQHF
cdr3_nt: TGTGCCAGCAGCAATGGAAAGCCCCAGCATTTT

v_call: TRBV5-5
d_call: TRBD1
clone_size: .
j_call: TRBJ1-2
cdr3_aa: CASSSSGGLNYGYTF
cdr3_nt: TGTGCCAGCAGCTCATCAGGGGGCTTGAACTATGGCTACACCTTC

v_call: TRBV7-9
d_call: TRBD2
clone_size: few
j_call: TRBJ2-5
cdr3_aa: CASSWTSGGVQETQYF
cdr3_nt: TGTGCCAGCAGCTGGACTAGCGGGGGGGTCCAAGAGACCCAGTACTTC

v_call: TRBV2
d_call: .
clone_size: few
j_call: TRBJ1-2
cdr3_aa: CASSEGGRGYTF
cdr3_nt: TGTGCCAGCAGTGAAGGGGGGCGCGGCTACACCTTC

v_call: TRBV5-1
d_call: TRBD1
clone_size: .
j_call: TRBJ2-3
cdr3_aa: CASSFRRGQEFLSTDTQYF
cdr3_nt: TGCGCCAGCAGCTTTCGTCGGGGACAGGAATTCTTGAGCACAGATACGCAGTATTTT

v_call: TRBV9
d_call: TRBD2
clone_size: .
j_call: TRBJ2-1
cdr3_aa: CASSVNGRGFNEQFF
cdr3_nt: TGTGCCAGCAGCGTCAACGGGAGGGGCTTCAATGAGCAGTTCTTC

v_call: TRBV21-1
d_call: .
clone_size: .
j_call: TRBJ2-1
cdr3_aa: CASSKVPRRVPYNEQFF
cdr3_nt: TGTGCCAGCAGCAAAGTCCCGAGACGGGTACCTTACAATGAGCAGTTCTTC

v_call: TRBV10-3
d_call: TRBD1
clone_size: .
j_call: TRBJ1-1
cdr3_aa: CAISEGQGAEAFF
cdr3_nt: TGTGCCATCAGTGAGGGACAGGGGGCTGAAGCTTTCTTT

v_call: TRBV29-1
d_call: .
clone_size: few
j_call: TRBJ1-4
cdr3_aa: CSVGFLDEKLFF
cdr3_nt: TGCAGCGTTGGTTTTTTGGATGAAAAACTGTTTTTT

v_call: TRBV11-2
d_call: .
clone_size: many
j_call: TRBJ2-2
cdr3_aa: CASSFGGPGELFF
cdr3_nt: TGTGCCAGCAGCTTCGGGGGACCCGGGGAGCTGTTTTTT

v_call: TRBV4-1
d_call: .
clone_size: many
j_call: TRBJ2-4
cdr3_aa: CASSQPQGRNIQYF
cdr3_nt: TGCGCCAGCAGCCAACCTCAGGGGAGGAACATTCAGTACTTC

v_call: TRBV7-2
d_call: TRBD2
clone_size: .
j_call: TRBJ2-3
cdr3_aa: CASSYGGGGDTQYF
cdr3_nt: TGTGCCAGCAGCTACGGCGGGGGGGGAGATACGCAGTATTTT

v_call: TRBV6-5
d_call: TRBD1
clone_size: few
j_call: TRBJ2-5
cdr3_aa: CASSFLGQGGETQYF
cdr3_nt: TGTGCCAGCAGTTTCCTGGGACAGGGGGGTGAGACCCAGTACTTC

v_call: TRBV7-8
d_call: TRBD2
clone_size: few
j_call: TRBJ2-3
cdr3_aa: CASSLMASGNSADTQYF
cdr3_nt: TGTGCCAGCAGCTTAATGGCTAGCGGGAATAGCGCAGATACGCAGTATTTT

v_call: TRBV11-2
d_call: TRBD2
clone_size: .
j_call: TRBJ2-7
cdr3_aa: CASSLLAGGTYEQYF
cdr3_nt: TGTGCCAGCAGCCTTCTTGCGGGGGGAACCTACGAGCAGTACTTC

v_call: TRBV12-5
d_call: .
clone_size: .
j_call: TRBJ1-1
cdr3_aa: CASGRDGSDTEAFF
cdr3_nt: TGTGCTAGTGGACGGGACGGGTCAGACACTGAAGCTTTCTTT

v_call: TRBV18
d_call: .
clone_size: few
j_call: TRBJ2-5
cdr3_aa: CASSPRFGGNQETQYF
cdr3_nt: TGTGCCAGCTCACCAAGATTCGGGGGAAACCAAGAGACCCAGTACTTC

v_call: TRBV2
d_call: .
clone_size: .
j_call: TRBJ2-3
cdr3_aa: CASRLVATGTDTQYF
cdr3_nt: TGTGCCAGCAGGTTGGTAGCCACTGGCACAGATACGCAGTATTTT

v_call: TRBV27
d_call: .
clone_size: many
j_call: TRBJ2-7
cdr3_aa: CASCPGLPAAYEQYF
cdr3_nt: TGTGCCAGCTGCCCTGGATTGCCGGCAGCCTACGAGCAGTACTTC

v_call: TRBV15
d_call: .
clone_size: many
j_call: TRBJ1-4
cdr3_aa: CATSSRGLGNEKLFF
cdr3_nt: TGTGCCACCAGCAGTCGGGGGCTGGGTAATGAAAAACTGTTTTTT

v_call: TRBV5-1
d_call: .
clone_size: .
j_call: TRBJ2-1
cdr3_aa: CASRAWVSSANEQFF
cdr3_nt: TGCGCCAGCAGAGCCTGGGTTTCAAGTGCGAATGAGCAGTTCTTC

v_call: TRBV10-3
d_call: .
clone_size: .
j_call: TRBJ1-2
cdr3_aa: CAISEWDTHGYTF
cdr3_nt: TGTGCCATCAGTGAGTGGGACACTCATGGCTACACCTTC

v_call: TRBV6-2/TRBV6-3
d_call: .
clone_size: few
j_call: TRBJ2-1
cdr3_aa: CASSYSNAAYNEQFF
cdr3_nt: TGTGCCAGCAGTTACTCTAACGCGGCATACAATGAGCAGTTCTTC

v_call: TRBV20-1
d_call: .
clone_size: .
j_call: TRBJ1-4
cdr3_aa: CSASPLDRIEKLFF
cdr3_nt: TGCAGTGCTAGTCCGCTGGACCGGATTGAAAAACTGTTTTTT

v_call: TRBV9
d_call: TRBD2
clone_size: few
j_call: TRBJ2-7
cdr3_aa: CASSVEASGNLEQYF
cdr3_nt: TGTGCCAGCAGCGTAGAGGCTAGCGGGAATCTCGAGCAGTACTTC

v_call: TRBV28
d_call: .
clone_size: many
j_call: TRBJ2-1
cdr3_aa: CASSLMEGVNEQFF
cdr3_nt: TGTGCCAGCAGTTTAATGGAGGGGGTCAATGAGCAGTTCTTC

v_call: TRBV14
d_call: .
clone_size: .
j_call: TRBJ2-7
cdr3_aa: CASSQESRGTYEQYF
cdr3_nt: TGTGCCAGCAGCCAAGAGTCCAGGGGCACCTACGAGCAGTACTTC

v_call: TRBV6-2/TRBV6-3
d_call: .
clone_size: few
j_call: TRBJ1-1
cdr3_aa: CASSYLIGLEELNTEAFF
cdr3_nt: TGTGCCAGCAGTTACTTGATTGGTCTTGAGGAGTTGAACACTGAAGCTTTCTTT

v_call: TRBV6-5
d_call: .
clone_size: .
j_call: TRBJ1-6
cdr3_aa: CASSYHLRDKGLHF
cdr3_nt: TGTGCCAGCAGCTATCACCTCCGGGACAAGGGTCTCCACTTT

v_call: TRBV5-1
d_call: .
clone_size: many
j_call: TRBJ2-3
cdr3_aa: CASSLSRGDTQYF
cdr3_nt: TGCGCCAGCAGCTTGTCAAGAGGAGATACGCAGTATTTT

v_call: TRBV11-2
d_call: .
clone_size: few
j_call: TRBJ1-4
cdr3_aa: CASSLGGGQKEKLFF
cdr3_nt: TGTGCCAGCAGCTTGGGGGGGGGACAAAAAGAAAAACTGTTTTTT

v_call: TRBV4-1
d_call: .
clone_size: few
j_call: TRBJ2-1
cdr3_aa: CASSQAGLVEGEQFF
cdr3_nt: TGCGCCAGCAGCCAAGCCGGTCTGGTCGAGGGCGAGCAGTTCTTC